The clone carrying this T cell receptor (beta chain) was recorded at least ten times. These data are taken from a study of T cells in Graves' hyperthyroidism and ophthalmopathy. Amplified regions were TCR beta CDR3 sequences from RNA transcripts. Using the HTBI primer set, a first-round RT-PCR was run on the TCR CDR3. A single record per CDR3 protein comes from TCRdb applying MiXCR to the multiplex PCR reads. The table has hundreds of thousands of distinct CDR3 sequences, 20% seen once. The PBMCs were taken from about 10 ml of fresh peripheral blood. The ends were cut back, 7 bases at V and 1 base at J, with 8 bases in the middle. The CDR3 is 12 amino acids. CDR1 is MNHEY and CDR2 is SVGEGT in the germline V gene.

Specimen: blood. The TCR originated in a man between 35 and 55 years old with Graves' ophthalmopathy. This chain connects TRBV6-2 or TRBV6-3 to TRBJ2-7, with D perhaps TRBD1 or TRBD2 (5 bases each). Here the CDR3 DNA reads TGTGCCAGCACCGGGACGTCCTACGAGCAGTACTTC. Encoded protein: CASTGTSYEQYF.